The 7 T cell receptor beta chains below were found in one sample sequenced in a study of a mutant IDH1 vaccine in newly diagnosed glioma. Clones were sequenced by immunoSEQ multiplex PCR, and TCRdb holds only the in-frame ones, with some missing. The sample shows 50,000 to 70,000 clones, 74% of them seen only once. Regarding time point: week 35, safety follow-up. Doses comprised 300 ug of mutant IDH1 20-mer peptide each, plus topical imiquimod. These receptors are not linked to any known antigen. The material was PBMCs, obtained from a glioma patient whose treatment included an IDH1 peptide vaccine. Source of these receptors: a man aged 50-59 years with glioma.

The gene calls are TRBV18 and TRBJ2-3; no reliable D call. V was trimmed by 3 bases and J by 6 bases, leaving 10 bases between them. The CDR3 is made up of 13 amino acids. Germline V gene sequence: CDR1 KGHSH, CDR2 LQKENI. CDR3 nucleotides: TGTGCCAGCTCACCCCCTCTCGAGGATACGCAGTATTTT. This codes for CASSPPLEDTQYF.

This clone is labeled medium-sized (0.01 to 0.1%). V and J are TRBV2 and TRBJ2-5; 11 nucleotides line up with TRBD1. CDR1 is SNHLY, CDR2 FYNNEI, per germline. V was clipped by 6 bases and J by 1 base; unmatched bases: 4. The CDR3 runs 15 residues. CDR3 nucleotide sequence: TGTGCCAGCAGAGGGACAGGGGGTAGCCAAGAGACCCAGTACTTC. This encodes CASRGTGGSQETQYF. Full variable domain (remainder filled in from reference TRBV2 and TRBJ2-5): EPEVTQTPSHQVTQMGQEVILRCVPISNHLYFYWYRQILGQKVEFLVSFYNNEISEKSEIFDDQFSVERPDGSNFTLKIRSTKLEDSAMYFCASRGTGGSQETQYFGPGTRLLVL.

This clone came up once. The rearrangement links TRBV5-1 to TRBJ2-5; no clear D. The CDR3 is 13 amino acids. Per the germline V gene, CDR1 is SGHRS and CDR2 is YFSETQ. Trimming left V 1 base short and J 2 bases short, with 6 bases between. In DNA, the CDR3 is TGCGCCAGCAGCTTGTTCAGGCAAGAGACCCAGTACTTC. Translation: CASSLFRQETQYF.

This chain uses TRBV9 with TRBJ2-2; either TRBD1 or TRBD2 may fit D (5 bases each). This CDR3 spans 15 amino acids. Germline CDR1 reads SGDLS; CDR2 reads YYNGEE. Trimming pared 0 bases from V and 4 bases from J, leaving 10 bases between. CDR3 in amino acids: CASSVATGGTGELFF. CDR3 nucleotides: TGTGCCAGCAGCGTAGCTACTGGGGGCACCGGGGAGCTGTTTTTT. Full variable domain (rest looked up from reference TRBV9 and TRBJ2-2): DSGVTQTPKHLITATGQRVTLRCSPRSGDLSVYWYQQSLDQGLQFLIQYYNGEERAKGNILERFSAQQFPDLHSELNLSSLELGDSALYFCASSVATGGTGELFFGEGSRLTVL.

The V call is TRBV6-6, the J call TRBJ2-5; 8 bases align to TRBD1. Germline V gene sequence: CDR1 MNHNY, CDR2 SVGAGI (reference sequence). V was clipped by 5 bases and J by 4 bases; unmatched bases: 9. This CDR3 region has 15 residues. The CDR3 coding sequence is TGTGCCAGCAGTCAACGACAGGGGCAGGGAGAGACCCAGTACTTC. It translates to CASSQRQGQGETQYF.

This clone was detected only a few times. The gene calls are TRBV15 and TRBJ2-6; weak D call: TRBD1 (5 bases). Germline V gene lookup returns CDR1 LNHNV and CDR2 YYDKDF (reference sequence). This CDR3 has 15 residues. Trimming shortened V by 0 bases and J by 2 bases, and 5 bases separated the two germline ends. The chain's CDR3 is CATSREGAGANVLTF. The CDR3 bases are TGTGCCACCAGCAGAGAAGGGGCTGGGGCCAACGTCCTGACTTTC.

J is TRBJ2-2 and V is TRBV11-2; possibly TRBD1 for D (5 bases). Germline V gene lookup returns CDR1 SGHAT and CDR2 FQNNGV. CDR3 length equals 14 residues. Trimming left V 5 bases short and J 4 bases short, with 11 bases between. CDR3 nucleotide sequence: TGTGCCAGCAGCCCACAGGTACTCACCGGGGAGCTGTTTTTT. It translates to CASSPQVLTGELFF.